This note documents a single T cell receptor (beta chain) sequence. No antigen is known for it. Per-base quality was not reported, and no clone a single base away is much larger than it. The record originates from a study of Ad26.COV2.S vaccination and SARS-CoV-2 variants (dated by TCRdb to the early 2020s). Concerning the study at large: TCRbeta repertoire sequencing served as the tool for gauging how specific and how broad the SARS-CoV-2-reactive T cell receptors were following Ad26.COV2.S vaccination. The TCR-sequenced set comprised approximately 30 samples: some 20 Ad26.COV2.S vaccine recipients, 5 placebo recipients and 8 SARS-CoV-2 convalescent individuals. What the work shows at the level of the full study, not this receptor alone: Substantial breadth of spike-specific CD8+ and CD4+ T cell responses was reported after vaccination. Spike-specific TCR breadth was higher in Ad26.COV2.S recipients than in placebo recipients (P = 0.0014). Vaccine and placebo recipients had similar non-spike TCR breadth, a finding consistent with the vaccine containing only spike. The authors noted that total T cell responses may have been underestimated by the TCR breadth and depth analyses.

Spanning cysteine to phenylalanine, the CDR3 consists of 15 amino acids. Of the read, only the CDR3 DNA is kept; its 45 bases are in frame from base 1. The germline V gene supplies CDR1 MNHEY and CDR2 SVGAGI. Trimming removed 10 bases from V and 0 bases from J; the gene matches leave 10 bases unexplained. The time point label, as the study defines it: individuals recovered from natural SARS-CoV-2 infection. The immunoSEQ Assay was the method used to sequence TCRbeta CDR3 regions. After extraction, genomic DNA underwent amplification by bias-controlled multiplex PCR, followed by high-throughput sequencing. As for how the authors treated the data: To quantify the absolute abundance of every unique TCRbeta CDR3 region, sequences were collapsed and filtered. T cell fraction was estimated by normalization of TCRbeta template counts to usable DNA, with usable DNA being measured through amplification of reference genes present in all nucleated cells. Repertoire TCRs were annotated as SARS-CoV-2-specific by exact matching of V gene, CDR3 amino acid sequence and J gene to a known reactive TCR set. The reference SARS-CoV-2 TCR set was obtained from MIRA and was filtered for enrichment in COVID-19-positive ImmuneCODE repertoires, whereby public or cross-reactive TCRs were removed. Based on the MIRA antigens, annotated TCRs were further analysed at the level of specific ORF or position within ORF. Breadth was defined as annotated unique rearrangements over total unique productive rearrangements; depth was the summed frequency of those rearrangements. Two-sided Wilcoxon rank-sum tests were applied when comparing TCR breadth between groups. This immuneACCESS table, as held by TCRdb, lists in-frame sequences with V and J called but not all clones. Of the missing ones, under half trace to an unresolved V gene in checked studies; the others have no known cause. For V, J and clone size, that table is used; D and trimming come from the DNA. The sample profile shows over 85,000 clones; around 82% of them were found once. 17% of the sample comes from the top ten.

This sequence was found in a human donor who had recovered from COVID-19. This sequence uses TRBV6-5 and TRBJ2-3; 7 middle bases align to TRBD1. The sequencing used peripheral blood, collected after recovery from COVID-19. The CDR3 loop reads CATRNRGRSTDTQYF. The DNA is TGTGCCACCCGGAACAGGGGAAGGAGCACAGATACGCAGTATTTT.